These 18 T cell receptor beta chains originate from one sample sequenced in a study of control samples from healthy donors and cancer patients. Some clones are missing from TCRdb's copy, which holds only in-frame ones; the method was immunoSEQ multiplex PCR. Among about 120,000 clones listed, 85% to 90% were seen once. Sequencing was performed on blood. Source of these receptors: a man in his thirties or forties in good health.

This clone is a singleton in its sample. The chain combines TRBV4-1 with TRBJ1-2, with D hard to call. The CDR3 has 15 amino acids. The germline V gene has CDR1 MGHRA and CDR2 YSYEKL. The ends were cut back, 0 bases at V and 8 bases at J, with 16 bases in the middle. CDR3 DNA: TGCGCCAGCAGCCAAGAAACCTTCGGACTTCAAGGCTACACCTTC. Protein product: CASSQETFGLQGYTF.

The chain uses TRBV5-1 and TRBJ1-4, with a weak D call TRBD1 (5 bases). The V end lost 5 bases, the J end lost 6 bases, and 11 bases lay between the germline ends. In germline, CDR1 is SGHRS, CDR2 YFSETQ. CDR3 length: 13 amino acids. The CDR3 region has the DNA TGCGCCAGCAGAACCCCGGGGGATGAAAAACTGTTTTTT. Protein product: CASRTPGDEKLFF. Full variable domain (outside the CDR3, taken from reference TRBV5-1 and TRBJ1-4): KAGVTQTPRYLIKTRGQQVTLSCSPISGHRSVSWYQQTPGQGLQFLFEYFSETQRNKGNFPGRFSGRQFSNSRSEMNVSTLELGDSALYLCASRTPGDEKLFFGSGTQLSVL.

V usage is TRBV4-1 and J usage is TRBJ1-5; D is perhaps TRBD1 (5 bases). The CDR3 has 16 residues. V was pared by 4 bases and J by 2 bases, with 15 bases between. The germline gives CDR1 MGHRA, CDR2 YSYEKL. CDR3 in DNA: TGCGCCAGCAGCCCAGACAGCCCCTTGGGCAATCAGCCCCAGCATTTT. Translation gives CASSPDSPLGNQPQHF.

The chain employs TRBV24-1 and TRBJ2-3; 7 bases agree with TRBD1. The CDR3 consists of 16 residues. V shed 3 bases and J 2 bases; nucleotides not matched to a gene: 7. The germline V gene encodes CDR1 KGHDR and CDR2 SFDVKD. This CDR3 is CATSDRGDSLTDTQYF. For the CDR3, the DNA is TGTGCCACCAGTGATCGAGGGGACAGTCTCACAGATACGCAGTATTTT.

This clone turned up a few times. The chain joins TRBV28 to TRBJ1-2; a possible D gene is TRBD1 (6 bases). The V and J ends lost 11 bases and 4 bases respectively, with 11 bases between them. The CDR3 is 11 amino acids. Per germline, CDR1 MDHEN and CDR2 SYDVKM. CDR3 DNA: TGTGCCGTCAGGGGAGGCTATGGCTACACCTTC. This sequence encodes CAVRGGYGYTF.

This clone was recorded a few times. The gene calls are TRBV11-2 and TRBJ2-7; 8 bases agree with TRBD1. The V gene end was trimmed by 1 base and the J gene end by 2 bases; junction bases not matched to a gene: 7. Germline V lookup: CDR1 SGHAT, CDR2 FQNNGV. The CDR3 is made up of 16 amino acids. The CDR3, as DNA: TGTGCCAGCAGCTTAGGACAGGGGAACTTTCCCTACGAGCAGTACGTC. Translating gives CASSLGQGNFPYEQYV.

The V and J genes are TRBV29-1 and TRBJ1-2, with a tentative D call TRBD1 (6 bases). The length of the CDR3 is 11 residues. V was cut by 7 bases and J by 4 bases, with 10 bases left in between. From germline, CDR1 is SQVTM and CDR2 ANQGSEA. The CDR3 coding sequence is TGCAGCGATGGACAGTCCTATGGCTACACCTTC. Translating it yields CSDGQSYGYTF.

J is TRBJ1-5 and V is TRBV27; TRBD1 might be the D (5 bases). The V and J ends lost 5 bases and 7 bases respectively, with 21 bases between them. This CDR3 region has 16 residues. CDR1 and CDR2 from the germline V gene are MNHEY and SMNVEV (reference sequence). The CDR3 reads CASSPLGADGGQPQHF. CDR3 DNA: TGTGCCAGCAGTCCCTTAGGGGCTGACGGGGGACAGCCCCAGCATTTT.

This clone was detected a few times. This chain connects TRBV20-1 to TRBJ1-6; possible D gene TRBD1, 6 bases. The CDR3 loop spans 15 amino acids. V lost 3 bases to trimming and J lost 10 bases, with 19 bases between them. Per the germline V gene, CDR1 is DFQATT and CDR2 is SNEGSKA (reference sequence). The CDR3 region is CSASDGRGIGSPLHF. DNA for the CDR3: TGCAGTGCTAGTGACGGCAGGGGAATAGGATCACCCCTCCACTTT.

The V gene is TRBV11-2, the J gene TRBJ1-2; D gene unclear. CDR3 length: 15 residues. The V end lost 0 bases, the J end lost 2 bases, and 10 bases lay between the germline ends. Germline CDR1 reads SGHAT; CDR2 reads FQNNGV. CDR3 sequence (DNA): TGTGCCAGCAGCTTAGAGCCCGGTGCGAACTATGGCTACACCTTC. It encodes CASSLEPGANYGYTF.

This chain connects TRBV5-1 to TRBJ1-3; TRBD1 might be the D (6 bases). The CDR3 totals 16 residues. CDR1 and CDR2 from the germline V gene are SGHRS and YFSETQ. The V gene lost 2 bases and the J gene lost 0 bases, with 12 bases spanning the gap. The DNA for the CDR3 is TGCGCCAGCAGCTTCGCTCAGGGGTTCTCTGGAAACACCATATATTTT. The encoded protein is CASSFAQGFSGNTIYF.

CDR3: CASSLQGAPTNEKLFF. The DNA for the CDR3 is TGTGCCAGCAGCTTACAGGGGGCGCCAACTAATGAAAAACTGTTTTTT. This chain links TRBV11-3 with TRBJ1-4; 8 positions match TRBD1. Germline V gene sequence: CDR1 SGHNT, CDR2 YENEEA. The CDR3 loop spans 16 amino acids. V lost 2 bases and J lost 0; bases outside the gene matches: 2.

The chain carries TRBV6-1 and TRBJ1-4; no reliable D call. The V gene's germline CDR1 is MNHNS and CDR2 SASEGT. The CDR3 extends over 16 amino acids. The germline V and J ends were trimmed by 2 bases and 7 bases, with 17 bases remaining between them. The CDR3 reads CASSETHGPGGEKLFF. The CDR3 region has the DNA TGTGCCAGCAGTGAAACCCACGGCCCAGGCGGTGAAAAACTGTTTTTT.

As regards this clone: One end of the junction varies from germline; a read error may be responsible. Other nucleotide sequences from this sample produce the same CDR3. The chain recombines TRBV19 with TRBJ1-2; 8 nucleotides align to TRBD1. Germline V lookup: CDR1 LNHDA, CDR2 SQIVND (reference sequence). This CDR3 is 13 amino acids long. Here the CDR3 reads CASFNRGKGGYTF. DNA for the CDR3: TGTGCCAGTTTCAACAGGGGGAAAGGGGGCTATACCTTC. Combining the CDR3 with reference TRBV19 and TRBJ1-2 gives the whole variable domain DGGITQSPKYLFRKEGQNVTLSCEQNLNHDAMYWYRQDPGQGLRLIYYSQIVNDFQKGDIAEGYSVSREKKESFPLTVTSAQKNPTAFYLCASFNRGKGGYTFGSGTRLTVV.

The gene calls are TRBV11-3 and TRBJ1-1, with D tentatively TRBD1 (6 bases). CDR1 is SGHNT and CDR2 is YENEEA in the germline V gene. The CDR3 is 15 amino acids. V lost 5 bases to trimming and J lost 2 bases, with 15 bases between them. The CDR3 reads CASSPGLGGNTEAFF. DNA of the CDR3: TGTGCCAGCAGCCCCGGATTAGGGGGAAACACTGAAGCTTTCTTT.

This clone was seen a single time. The chain has TRBV29-1 and TRBJ2-1, with D possibly being TRBD1 (5 bases). V was clipped by 5 bases and J by 7 bases, with 12 bases between them. Germline CDR1 and CDR2: SQVTM and ANQGSEA. The CDR3 contains 12 residues. In nucleotides, the CDR3 is TGCAGCGTTAGGCAGGGTGGGAATGAGCAGTTCTTC. It codes for CSVRQGGNEQFF.

The chain carries TRBV9 and TRBJ1-3; D is uncertain. V lost 0 bases and J 0 bases, leaving 4 bases between the germline ends. CDR1 is SGDLS and CDR2 is YYNGEE in the germline V gene. The CDR3 loop spans 14 amino acids. Here the CDR3 DNA reads TGTGCCAGCAGCGTAGATAGCTCTGGAAACACCATATATTTT. Its translation: CASSVDSSGNTIYF.

The chain carries TRBV5-4 and TRBJ2-5, with D tentatively TRBD1 (6 bases). With 0 bases removed from V and 4 bases from J, the gap between germline ends came to 10 bases. Germline CDR1 is SGHNT and CDR2 is YYREEE (reference sequence). The CDR3 consists of 14 residues. Here the CDR3 DNA reads TGTGCCAGCAGCTTGGCCCAGGGGAGAGAGACCCAGTACTTC. The encoded protein is CASSLAQGRETQYF.